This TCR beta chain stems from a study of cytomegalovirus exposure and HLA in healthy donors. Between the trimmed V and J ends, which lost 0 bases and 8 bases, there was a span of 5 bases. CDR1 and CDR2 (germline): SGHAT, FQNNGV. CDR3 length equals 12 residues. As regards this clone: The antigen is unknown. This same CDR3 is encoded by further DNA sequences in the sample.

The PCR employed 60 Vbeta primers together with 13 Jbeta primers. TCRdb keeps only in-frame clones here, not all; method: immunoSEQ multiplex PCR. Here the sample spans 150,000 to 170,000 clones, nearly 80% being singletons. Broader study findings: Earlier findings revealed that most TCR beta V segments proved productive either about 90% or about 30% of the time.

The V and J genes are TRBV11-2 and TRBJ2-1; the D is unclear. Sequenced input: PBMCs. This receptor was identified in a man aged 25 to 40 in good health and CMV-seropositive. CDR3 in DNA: TGTGCCAGCAGCTTAGATCGCGATGAGCAGTTCTTC. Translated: CASSLDRDEQFF.